This is a list of T cell receptor beta chains from one sample in a study of molecular identifiers for immune sequencing clone quantification. Using its own MiXCR run on the PCR reads, TCRdb lists one record per CDR3 protein. The table has 100,000 or so distinct CDR3 sequences, 35% seen once. The sequenced sample was naive CD8+ T cells from blood, with Jurkat cell RNA spiked in. The source of these receptors is a human donor in good health. Some libraries in this study had Jurkat cell RNA spiked in. CDR3s include the opening cysteine and the closing phenylalanine or tryptophan. The D gene is left open where the match is weak. A row's size may be missing; if present it is once, few, many or a size class.

abundance,j_gene,d_gene,v_gene,CDR3aa,CDR3nt
few,TRBJ1-3,.,TRBV20-1,CSARHRVGNTIYF,TGCAGTGCCCGTCACAGGGTTGGAAACACCATATATTTT
.,TRBJ2-1,TRBD1,TRBV2,CASTIGQGRYNEQFF,TGTGCCAGCACCATCGGACAGGGAAGGTACAATGAGCAGTTCTTC
many,TRBJ1-5,TRBD1,TRBV5-6,CASSPGTGNQPQHF,TGTGCCAGCAGCCCCGGGACAGGTAATCAGCCCCAGCATTTT
.,TRBJ1-2,.,TRBV27,CASSLSTGTTLFNTF,TGTGCCAGCAGTCTATCAACCGGGACCACACTTTTCAACACCTTC
.,TRBJ1-5,.,TRBV6-5,CASSPQVYSNQPQHF,TGTGCCAGCAGCCCACAGGTCTATAGCAATCAGCCCCAGCATTTT
few,TRBJ2-1,TRBD1,TRBV7-9,CASSLGQGADNEQFF,TGTGCCAGCAGCTTGGGACAGGGGGCGGACAATGAGCAGTTCTTC
few,TRBJ2-2,TRBD1,TRBV28,CASRMGQKNTGELFF,TGTGCCAGCAGAATGGGACAGAAGAACACCGGGGAGCTGTTTTTT
few,TRBJ1-4,.,TRBV27,CASSRRGQLNEKLFF,TGTGCCAGCAGCCGCCGCGGACAGTTGAATGAAAAACTGTTTTTT
.,TRBJ1-6,.,TRBV7-2,CASSLGPITPLHF,TGTGCCAGCAGCTTAGGGCCCATTACACCCCTCCACTTT
.,TRBJ1-5,.,TRBV7-6,CASSLDRNSNQPQHF,TGTGCCAGCAGCCTAGACAGGAATAGCAATCAGCCCCAGCATTTT
few,TRBJ2-3,.,TRBV27,CASSLGGAMADTQYF,TGTGCCAGCAGTTTAGGAGGGGCGATGGCAGATACGCAGTATTTT
few,TRBJ2-7,.,TRBV29-1,CSVPAGFYEQYF,TGCAGCGTTCCGGCGGGGTTCTACGAGCAGTACTTC
.,TRBJ1-1,.,TRBV6-2/TRBV6-3,CASSYSGAWAEAFF,TGTGCCAGCAGTTACTCGGGGGCATGGGCTGAAGCTTTCTTT
.,TRBJ1-1,TRBD1,TRBV12-3/TRBV12-4,CASSLGTGNMVTEAFF,TGTGCCAGCAGTCTCGGGACAGGGAATATGGTCACTGAAGCTTTCTTT
once,TRBJ2-3,TRBD2,TRBV2,CASSAVAGGSTDTQYF,TGTGCCAGCAGTGCCGTAGCGGGAGGAAGCACAGATACGCAGTATTTT
.,TRBJ2-2,TRBD1,TRBV9,CAGSAALGQGFGELFF,TGTGCCGGCAGCGCAGCTCTGGGACAGGGTTTCGGGGAGCTGTTTTTT
once,TRBJ2-7,TRBD2,TRBV12-3/TRBV12-4,CASSAPGTSPYEQYF,TGTGCCAGCAGTGCTCCGGGGACTAGTCCCTACGAGCAGTACTTC